The clone carrying this T cell receptor (beta chain) showed up just once. These data are taken from a study of blood T cell repertoires in COVID-19. Study-wide background: There were acute and convalescent COVID-19 samples, and they came from the United States, Italy and Spain. Sources were T cells, B-cell-depleted T cells, or PBMCs; the material itself was cDNA or gDNA.

The V and J ends lost 1 base and 3 bases respectively, with 19 bases between them. CDR1 and CDR2 (germline): LGHNA, YSLEER. CDR3 size: 17 residues. Only in-frame clones appear in the TCRdb table, and some are missing; sequencing was by immunoSEQ multiplex PCR. The data show approximately 180,000 clones, approximately 85% seen once. Specimen: peripheral blood. The rearrangement joins TRBV4-3 to TRBJ2-7; weak D call: TRBD1 (6 bases). The receptor was isolated from a woman older than 75 with acute or convalescent COVID-19. The CDR3 region is CASSQGHIRQAGYEQYF. The DNA of the CDR3 is TGCGCCAGCAGCCAAGGACATATTAGACAGGCAGGCTACGAGCAGTACTTC.